These 31 T cell receptor beta chains came from one sample sequenced in a study of blood T cell repertoires in COVID-19. Using immunoSEQ multiplex PCR, the repertoire was profiled, and TCRdb retains in-frame clones only, with some absent. The data hold 200,000 to 250,000 clones, with around nine tenths observed a single time. Sequenced material: peripheral blood. These receptors came from a woman in her sixties or seventies with active or convalescent COVID-19.

The genes are TRBV19 and TRBJ2-7; D might be TRBD1 (6 bases). The CDR3 has 12 amino acids. In germline, CDR1 is LNHDA, CDR2 SQIVND (reference sequence). Trimming shortened V by 10 bases and J by 5 bases, and 15 bases separated the two germline ends. The CDR3: CATYKQGHEQYF. CDR3 nucleotides: TGTGCCACCTATAAACAGGGTCACGAGCAGTACTTC. Supplemented by reference TRBV19 and TRBJ2-7, the full variable domain reads DGGITQSPKYLFRKEGQNVTLSCEQNLNHDAMYWYRQDPGQGLRLIYYSQIVNDFQKGDIAEGYSVSREKKESFPLTVTSAQKNPTAFYLCATYKQGHEQYFGPGTRLTVT.

The chain employs TRBV6-5 and TRBJ1-2; weak D call: TRBD1 (5 bases). V lost 10 bases and J lost 8, with 20 bases in between. The CDR3 sequence is 13 residues long. Germline V gene lookup returns CDR1 MNHEY and CDR2 SVGAGI. In DNA form, the CDR3 reads TGTGCCACTCAGGGAGGCCGGAGGGAAGGCTACACCTTC. It codes for CATQGGRREGYTF.

The CDR3 loop is CASSQPTTGPQAPLHF. The CDR3 nucleotides are TGTGCCAGCAGCCAACCGACGACAGGGCCCCAGGCACCCCTCCACTTT. V usage is TRBV11-2 and J usage is TRBJ1-6; 7 positions match TRBD1. Germline V gives CDR1 SGHAT, CDR2 FQNNGV. The CDR3 spans 16 residues. J lost 11 bases, V lost 5 bases, and 15 bases had no gene match.

V is TRBV3-1 (or the pseudogene TRBV3-2) and J is TRBJ1-6; the D is unclear. The germline V and J ends were trimmed by 5 bases and 6 bases, with 8 bases remaining between them. Germline loops: CDR1 LGHDT, CDR2 YNNKEL (reference sequence). The CDR3 sequence is 13 residues long. The CDR3 coding sequence is TGTGCCAGCAGCTTACCGGGTAATTCACCCCTCCACTTT. Amino acids: CASSLPGNSPLHF.

CDR3 sequence (DNA): TGTGCCAGCAGTTTCAGGATTCCCGGGGAGCTGTTTTTT. It yields the protein CASSFRIPGELFF. This sequence joins TRBV6-6 and TRBJ2-2; D uncertain. Trimming removed 4 bases from V and 6 bases from J, with 9 bases in between. Germline CDR1 reads MNHNY; CDR2 reads SVGAGI (reference sequence). The CDR3 covers 13 residues.

The chain links TRBV10-3 to TRBJ2-2; 16 bases are a match to TRBD2. After removal of 11 bases from V and 6 bases from J, the junction contained 9 bases not matched to a gene. Germline V CDR1 and CDR2: ENHRY, SYGVKD. The CDR3 runs 16 residues. CDR3 nucleotides: TGTGCCGTTCACGGGACTAGCGGGGGGGCCTCCGGGGAGCTGTTTTTT. It encodes CAVHGTSGGASGELFF.

The chain uses TRBV15 and TRBJ1-3; D remains unclear. V lost 0 bases, J lost 1 base, and 10 bases lay in between. From germline, CDR1 is LNHNV and CDR2 YYDKDF (reference sequence). The CDR3 loop spans 16 amino acids. This CDR3 reads CATSRDEARSGNTIYF. For the CDR3, the DNA is TGTGCCACCAGCAGAGACGAAGCCCGGTCTGGAAACACCATATATTTT.

The chain carries TRBV7-9 and TRBJ2-1; maybe TRBD2 (6 bases). Trimming took off 1 base at V and 15 bases at J, with 16 bases between the two ends. The CDR3 covers 13 residues. Germline CDR1 is SEHNR and CDR2 is FQNEAQ (reference sequence). The CDR3 DNA follows: TGTGCCAGCAGCTTAGATAGCGGCCCGCGCTTGTTCTTC. This sequence encodes CASSLDSGPRLFF.

The chain carries TRBV7-9 and TRBJ1-1; D is undetermined. The CDR3 extends over 14 amino acids. From germline, CDR1 is SEHNR and CDR2 FQNEAQ (reference sequence). Trimming took 2 bases from V and 0 from J, leaving 7 bases between them. Here the CDR3 reads CASSLSEVNTEAFF. Written as DNA, the CDR3 is TGTGCCAGCAGCTTATCTGAGGTGAACACTGAAGCTTTCTTT.

This clone was seen just once. The V call is TRBV10-3, the J call TRBJ1-1; TRBD1 agrees at 9 bases. This CDR3 spans 15 amino acids. Trimming took 6 bases from V and 1 from J; bases not matched to a gene: 6. The germline V gene has CDR1 ENHRY and CDR2 SYGVKD. CDR3 bases: TGTGCCATCAGAGAACCGGGACAGGGGAACACTGAAGCTTTCTTT. Residues: CAIREPGQGNTEAFF.

The sample holds one count of this clone. V is TRBV5-8 and J is TRBJ2-3; 8 nucleotides agree with TRBD1. Germline lookup yields CDR1 SGHTS and CDR2 YDEGEE. The ends lost 4 bases at V and 1 base at J; junction bases unmatched: 2. This CDR3 spans 14 amino acids. CDR3 residues: CASSQGAGTDTQYF. The CDR3 coding sequence is TGTGCCAGCAGCCAGGGGGCAGGCACAGATACGCAGTATTTT.

The chain employs TRBV5-5 and TRBJ1-1, with D perhaps matching TRBD1 (6 bases). The CDR3 is made up of 15 amino acids. Germline CDR1 is SGHKS and CDR2 is YYEKEE (reference sequence). V lost 4 bases and J lost 1, with 14 bases in between. The CDR3, as DNA: TGTGCCAGCAGCCCGTGGGGGCTCGCGAACACTGAAGCTTTCTTT. Translated: CASSPWGLANTEAFF.

The genes are TRBV19 and TRBJ2-4; TRBD2 might be the D (5 bases). The CDR3 totals 14 residues. In germline, CDR1 is LNHDA, CDR2 SQIVND (reference sequence). Trimming removed 3 bases at V and 3 bases at J, with 9 bases between. The CDR3 is CASSMSRDKNIQYF. CDR3 DNA sequence: TGTGCCAGTAGTATGTCCCGGGACAAAAACATTCAGTACTTC.

For the CDR3, the DNA is TGTGCCAGCAGCCACCCAGGCCTCTACAATGAGCAGTTCTTC. The encoded protein is CASSHPGLYNEQFF. The chain couples TRBV3-1 (or the pseudogene TRBV3-2) to TRBJ2-1; no firm D call. The V end lost 3 bases, the J end lost 3 bases, and 9 bases lay between the germline ends. The V gene's germline CDR1 is LGHDT and CDR2 YNNKEL (reference sequence). This CDR3 contains 14 residues.

The chain carries TRBV29-1 and TRBJ1-1; D uncertain. The V gene's germline CDR1 is SQVTM and CDR2 ANQGSEA. V was pared by 5 bases and J by 1 base, with 11 bases between. The CDR3 is 13 amino acids. CDR3 DNA: TGCAGCGTTAACAGATTGAGGAACACTGAAGCTTTCTTT. Its translation is CSVNRLRNTEAFF.

The CDR3 is CASSVGPGQGTGNTIYF. The CDR3 DNA is TGTGCCAGCAGCGTGGGGCCGGGACAGGGCACTGGAAACACCATATATTTT. The chain is built from TRBV9 and TRBJ1-3; 9 bases match TRBD1. The CDR3 has 17 residues. Germline V gives CDR1 SGDLS, CDR2 YYNGEE. V lost 2 bases and J lost 2; bases outside the gene matches: 8.

This clone was picked up one time. J is TRBJ2-2 and V is TRBV27; D may be TRBD1 (5 bases). The CDR3 totals 18 residues. Germline V lookup: CDR1 MNHEY, CDR2 SMNVEV (reference sequence). Trimming pared 3 bases from V and 1 base from J, leaving 18 bases between. CDR3 residues: CASSFSPRQSMNTGELFF. As DNA, the CDR3 is TGTGCCAGCAGTTTCTCTCCGAGACAGTCGATGAACACCGGGGAGCTGTTTTTT.

The V gene is TRBV4-3, the J gene TRBJ2-3; 7 bases map to TRBD1. CDR1 is LGHNA, CDR2 YSLEER, per germline. The CDR3 has 15 residues. The J segment lost 3 bases and the V segment lost 1 base, leaving 4 bases of the junction unmatched. The CDR3 coding sequence is TGCGCCAGCAGCCAAGGACAGGGTGAGACAGATACGCAGTATTTT. It specifies CASSQGQGETDTQYF.

This chain joins TRBV10-3 and TRBJ1-4; 7 positions match TRBD1. V lost 10 bases, J lost 0 bases, and 2 bases stayed unmatched. Looked up from germline, CDR1 is ENHRY and CDR2 is SYGVKD. The CDR3 sequence is 13 residues long. CDR3 sequence (DNA): TGTGCCACAGGGGGAGCAACTAATGAAAAACTGTTTTTT. This gives the protein CATGGATNEKLFF.

The chain uses TRBV9 and TRBJ1-3; perhaps TRBD1 as D (6 bases). The length of the CDR3 is 14 residues. Germline V gene data show CDR1 as SGDLS and CDR2 as YYNGEE. V lost 0 bases to trimming and J lost 4 bases, with 8 bases between them. Here the CDR3 DNA reads TGTGCCAGCAGCGTAGCAGGGGCCGGAAACACCATATATTTT. Its translation: CASSVAGAGNTIYF.

This rearrangement joins TRBV6-2 or TRBV6-3 to TRBJ2-3; the match to TRBD2 covers 8 bases. The CDR3 is 16 amino acids. Per germline, CDR1 MNHEY and CDR2 SVGEGT. V lost 2 bases and J lost 4; bases outside the gene matches: 8. The CDR3 DNA reads as TGTGCCAGCAGTTACGTCGGGGGGGTCGTCCCAGATACGCAGTATTTT. Residues: CASSYVGGVVPDTQYF.

This sequence joins TRBV6-2 or TRBV6-3 and TRBJ2-7, with unresolved D. V dropped 6 bases and J dropped 9 bases, with 24 bases sitting between them. Germline V CDR1 and CDR2: MNHEY, SVGEGT. The CDR3 is made up of 15 amino acids. The CDR3 DNA reads TGTGCCAGCAGCCCTCCGGCACCTCAAAACAGCATGCAGTACTTC. Protein product: CASSPPAPQNSMQYF.

The chain links TRBV5-1 to TRBJ1-1; the D gene is possibly TRBD1 (6 bases). Germline lookup yields CDR1 SGHRS and CDR2 YFSETQ. Trimming left V 3 bases short and J 3 bases short, with 18 bases between. The CDR3 length is 16 residues. Here the CDR3 DNA reads TGCGCCAGCAGCTCGACAATACAGGGCGGCGACACTGAAGCTTTCTTT. Protein product: CASSSTIQGGDTEAFF. The variable domain in full, completed from reference TRBV5-1 and TRBJ1-1, reads KAGVTQTPRYLIKTRGQQVTLSCSPISGHRSVSWYQQTPGQGLQFLFEYFSETQRNKGNFPGRFSGRQFSNSRSEMNVSTLELGDSALYLCASSSTIQGGDTEAFFGQGTRLTVV.

A single count supports this clone. The chain combines TRBV7-9 with TRBJ1-5; D is unclear. Trimming removed 3 bases at V and 5 bases at J, with 5 bases between. Looked up from germline, CDR1 is SEHNR and CDR2 is FQNEAQ (reference sequence). The CDR3 has 12 amino acids. CDR3 sequence reads: CASSLRDQPQHF. For the CDR3, the DNA is TGTGCCAGCAGCTTGCGAGATCAGCCCCAGCATTTT.

This clone was counted a single time. J is TRBJ1-5 and V is TRBV7-2; D perhaps matches TRBD1 (5 bases). V was pared by 4 bases and J by 5 bases, with 15 bases between. Germline V CDR1 and CDR2: SGHTA, FQGNSA. CDR3 length: 15 amino acids. The CDR3 region has the DNA TGTGCCAGCAGCTCCCTGGGCCAGGGATATCAGCCCCAGCATTTT. Amino acid sequence: CASSSLGQGYQPQHF.

The gene calls are TRBV6-2 or TRBV6-3 and TRBJ1-1; D gene unclear. The V and J ends lost 2 bases and 6 bases respectively, with 13 bases between them. Germline V gene data show CDR1 as MNHEY and CDR2 as SVGEGT. This CDR3 has 14 amino acids. CDR3: CASSYDWPTAEAFF. CDR3 bases: TGTGCCAGCAGTTACGATTGGCCCACCGCTGAAGCTTTCTTT.

The V gene is TRBV7-8, the J gene TRBJ1-5; D perhaps matches TRBD1 (6 bases). This CDR3 has 16 residues. Trimming took 4 bases from V and 1 from J, leaving 14 bases between them. Germline V gives CDR1 SGHVS, CDR2 FQNEAQ. The CDR3 region has the DNA TGTGCCAGCAGCTCACCATACAGGGCCAGCAATCAGCCCCAGCATTTT. Translated, it gives CASSSPYRASNQPQHF.

This sequence joins TRBV7-2 and TRBJ2-2, with D maybe TRBD2 (6 bases). CDR3 size: 16 residues. The germline V gene has CDR1 SGHTA and CDR2 FQGNSA. Trimming took off 4 bases at V and 0 bases at J, with 12 bases between the two ends. CDR3 nucleotides: TGTGCCAGCAGCTACGTAGCGGTTTCGAACACCGGGGAGCTGTTTTTT. This encodes CASSYVAVSNTGELFF.

The chain carries TRBV5-4 and TRBJ2-5; no firm D call. V was clipped by 0 bases and J by 5 bases, with 8 bases between them. CDR3 size: 13 residues. CDR1 SGHNT and CDR2 YYREEE come from the germline V gene (reference sequence). CDR3 sequence (DNA): TGTGCCAGCAGCTTGGCCGTTGTGGAGACCCAGTACTTC. Its translation: CASSLAVVETQYF.

The V call is TRBV29-1, the J call TRBJ1-2; weak D call: TRBD1 (5 bases). V lost 5 bases and J lost 4, with 14 bases in between. This CDR3 has 13 residues. Germline V gives CDR1 SQVTM, CDR2 ANQGSEA. The CDR3 sequence: CSVTPGILYGYTF. CDR3 DNA sequence: TGCAGCGTTACGCCAGGGATCCTCTATGGCTACACCTTC. The full variable domain, in which reference TRBV29-1 and TRBJ1-2 provide the parts outside the CDR3, is SAVISQKPSRDICQRGTSLTIQCQVDSQVTMMFWYRQQPGQSLTLIATANQGSEATYESGFVIDKFPISRPNLTFSTLTVSNMSPEDSSIYLCSVTPGILYGYTFGSGTRLTVV.

This clone appeared a single time. The gene calls are TRBV18 and TRBJ1-5, with TRBD1 as a possible D gene (6 bases). V was shortened by 4 bases and J by 7 bases, with 17 bases between the two germline ends. Germline loops: CDR1 KGHSH, CDR2 LQKENI. The CDR3 runs to 15 residues. The CDR3 sequence is CASSLSGGIEQPQHF. The CDR3 DNA sequence: TGTGCCAGCTCACTTTCTGGGGGCATCGAGCAGCCCCAGCATTTT.